This record looks at one T cell receptor beta chain sequence and its context. Its antigen remains unidentified. The data stem from a study of vaccination and CD4 T cells after COVID-19. Study-level information: Convalescent individuals numbered four females and six males, two being Hispanic.

Study-wide findings and caveats: The rise in median SARS-CoV-2-reactive clonotypes, from approximately 23 to 38, was not significant.

Germline CDR1 LNHDA, CDR2 SQIVND (reference sequence). The CDR3 has 15 amino acids. The V end was cut by 4 bases, the J end by 3 bases, with 14 bases between. Treatment given: roughly 10-day PBMC culture with coronavirus spike peptide pools or control peptides (ViraFEST assay). Half-medium changes with fresh IL-2 medium occurred on days 3 and 7. The Oncomine TCR Beta short-read assay was applied to DNA of cultured CD4+ T cells. TCRdb re-derived calls from the PCR reads in MiXCR, one entry per CDR3 protein. The sample holds over 10,000 distinct CDR3 sequences, roughly half seen once. This sequence joins TRBV19 and TRBJ2-3; D gene ambiguous. The receptor comes from a human donor with COVID-19. The sample in question was cultured CD4+ T cells from blood, obtained after SARS-CoV-2 vaccination. This CDR3 reads CASSTRTYDTDTQYF. CDR3 nucleotide sequence: TGTGCCAGTAGTACCCGGACCTACGATACAGATACGCAGTATTTT.